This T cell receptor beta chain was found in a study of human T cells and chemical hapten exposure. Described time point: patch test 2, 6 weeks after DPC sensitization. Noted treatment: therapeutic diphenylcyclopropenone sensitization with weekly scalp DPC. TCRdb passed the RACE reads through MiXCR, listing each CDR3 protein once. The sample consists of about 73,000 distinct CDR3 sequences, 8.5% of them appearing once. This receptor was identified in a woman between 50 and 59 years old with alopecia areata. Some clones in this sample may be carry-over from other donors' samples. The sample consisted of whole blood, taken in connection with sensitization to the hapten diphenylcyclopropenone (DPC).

CDR3 amino acids: CASSRGGRGSYNEQFF. CDR3 coding DNA: TGTGCCAGCAGCAGAGGGGGCAGGGGCTCCTACAATGAGCAGTTCTTC. The chain combines TRBV9 with TRBJ2-1, with 7 bases matching TRBD1. The germline V gene encodes CDR1 SGDLS and CDR2 YYNGEE. This CDR3 has 16 amino acids. After removal of 4 bases from V and 0 bases from J, the junction contained 7 bases not matched to a gene.